This entry lists 9 T cell receptor beta chains sequenced from one sample in a study of T cells in Graves' hyperthyroidism and ophthalmopathy. TCR beta CDR3 regions were amplified from RNA transcripts. A set of HTBI primers served as the primers for a first-round RT-PCR of the TCR CDR3. TCRdb itself ran the multiplex PCR reads through MiXCR, one entry per CDR3 protein. The data show roughly 380,000 distinct CDR3 sequences, approximately 15% seen once. Input material: blood. The receptors were sampled from a man aged 30-40 years with Graves' hyperthyroidism that later progressed to Graves' ophthalmopathy.

The rearrangement uses TRBV7-2 and TRBJ2-3; D may be TRBD1 or TRBD2 (5 bases each). Germline CDR1 is SGHTA and CDR2 is FQGNSA. The CDR3 has 14 amino acids. Trimming shortened V by 1 base and J by 4 bases, and 9 bases separated the two germline ends. CDR3 sequence reads: CASSLERDADTQYF. In DNA, the CDR3 is TGTGCCAGCAGCTTAGAAAGGGACGCAGATACGCAGTATTTT.

The V call is TRBV28, the J call TRBJ2-7, with D possibly matching TRBD1 (6 bases). The CDR3 runs 16 residues. Germline CDR1 is MDHEN and CDR2 is SYDVKM. Trimming took off 6 bases at V and 0 bases at J, with 18 bases between the two ends. The CDR3, as DNA: TGTGCCAGCAGGCCGGGACATACGAAAAGCTCCTACGAGCAGTACTTC. The encoded protein is CASRPGHTKSSYEQYF.

This clonotype showed up many times. The chain carries TRBV11-3 and TRBJ1-1; a possible D gene is TRBD1 (6 bases). V was cut by 5 bases and J by 1 base, with 8 bases left in between. The length of the CDR3 is 13 residues. From germline, CDR1 is SGHNT and CDR2 YENEEA. The CDR3 sequence: CASSATGNTEAFF. The CDR3 DNA sequence: TGTGCCAGCAGCGCGACAGGGAACACTGAAGCTTTCTTT. Complete variable domain (other parts from reference TRBV11-3 and TRBJ1-1): EAGVVQSPRYKIIEKKQPVAFWCNPISGHNTLYWYLQNLGQGPELLIRYENEEAVDDSQLPKDRFSAERLKGVDSTLKIQPAELGDSAVYLCASSATGNTEAFFGQGTRLTVV.

This chain joins TRBV11-2 and TRBJ1-1, with a possible D match to TRBD1 (5 bases). The CDR3 is made up of 18 amino acids. V gave up 6 bases and J gave up 1 base, with 24 bases separating them. CDR1 and CDR2 (germline): SGHAT, FQNNGV. CDR3 protein: CASRSKVAPQGQNTEAFF. The CDR3 nucleotides read TGTGCCAGCAGATCCAAAGTAGCCCCTCAAGGACAGAACACTGAAGCTTTCTTT.

Many counts were recorded for this clonotype. The chain joins TRBV24-1 to TRBJ2-1, with 7 bases fitting TRBD2. The CDR3 covers 14 residues. After removal of 6 bases from V and 1 base from J, the junction contained 2 bases not matched to a gene. Germline V CDR1 and CDR2: KGHDR, SFDVKD. In DNA form, the CDR3 reads TGTGCCACCAGTCCAGCGGGGTCCTACAATGAGCAGTTCTTC. Protein: CATSPAGSYNEQFF.

The gene calls are TRBV7-9 and TRBJ1-6; D uncertain. The CDR3 is 16 residues long. Germline V gene lookup returns CDR1 SEHNR and CDR2 FQNEAQ (reference sequence). Trimming stripped 1 base from V and 1 base from J, with 8 bases between. The CDR3 nucleotides are TGTGCCAGCAGCTTAGGAGGAGCATCCTATAATTCACCCCTCCACTTT. This encodes CASSLGGASYNSPLHF.

This clonotype was detected a few times. The chain combines TRBV20-1 with TRBJ1-5; D not resolved. This CDR3 contains 14 residues. Germline V gene sequence: CDR1 DFQATT, CDR2 SNEGSKA (reference sequence). The ends were cut back, 6 bases at V and 0 bases at J, with 12 bases in the middle. The CDR3 reads CSAEASHSNQPQHF. The DNA of the CDR3 is TGCAGTGCGGAGGCATCTCATAGCAATCAGCCCCAGCATTTT.

This clonotype has at least ten counts. CDR3 nucleotide sequence: TGTGCCAGCAGTAGGGACAGGGTTGGCAATCAGCCCCAGCATTTT. Translating it yields CASSRDRVGNQPQHF. This sequence joins TRBV12-3 or TRBV12-4 and TRBJ1-5, with 9 bases matching TRBD1. With V trimmed by 5 bases and J by 2 bases, 4 bases remained unmatched. The CDR3 runs 15 residues.

This clonotype was seen only a few times. The chain combines TRBV5-6 with TRBJ2-2, with 7 bases fitting TRBD1. Germline values: CDR1 SGHDT, CDR2 YYEEEE. This CDR3 is 17 amino acids long. The junction had 13 bases not matched to a gene; V was cut back by 4 bases and J by 4 bases. This CDR3 reads CASSGNPGQTITGELFF. The CDR3 region has the DNA TGTGCCAGCAGCGGGAATCCGGGACAGACAATCACCGGGGAGCTGTTTTTT.